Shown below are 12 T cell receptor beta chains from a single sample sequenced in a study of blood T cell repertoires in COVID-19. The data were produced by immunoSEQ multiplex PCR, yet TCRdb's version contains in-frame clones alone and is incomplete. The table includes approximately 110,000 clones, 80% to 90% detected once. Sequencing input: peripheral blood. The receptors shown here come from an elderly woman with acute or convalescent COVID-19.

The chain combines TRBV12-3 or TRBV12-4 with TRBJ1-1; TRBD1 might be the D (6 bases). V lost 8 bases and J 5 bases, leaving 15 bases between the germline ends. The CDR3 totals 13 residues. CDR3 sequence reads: CASGLDTGTEAFF. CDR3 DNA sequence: TGTGCCAGCGGTCTAGATACAGGGACTGAAGCTTTCTTT.

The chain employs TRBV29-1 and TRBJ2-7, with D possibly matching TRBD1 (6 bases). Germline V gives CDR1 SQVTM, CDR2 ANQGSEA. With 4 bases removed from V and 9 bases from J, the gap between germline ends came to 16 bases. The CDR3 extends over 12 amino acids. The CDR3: CSVGETGRGQYF. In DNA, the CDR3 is TGCAGCGTTGGCGAAACAGGGCGTGGGCAGTACTTC.

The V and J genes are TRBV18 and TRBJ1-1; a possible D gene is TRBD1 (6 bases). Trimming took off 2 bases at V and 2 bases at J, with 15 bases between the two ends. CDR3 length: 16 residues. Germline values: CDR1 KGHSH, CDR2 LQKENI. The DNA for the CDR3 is TGTGCCAGCTCACCAGCTACCCCGGGACACAACACTGAAGCTTTCTTT. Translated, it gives CASSPATPGHNTEAFF.

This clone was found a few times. The chain's CDR3 is CASSRLGTGELFF. DNA of the CDR3: TGTGCCAGTTCCCGACTTGGCACCGGGGAGCTGTTTTTT. This chain connects TRBV19 to TRBJ2-2; D remains unclear. Germline V lookup: CDR1 LNHDA, CDR2 SQIVND (reference sequence). Between the trimmed V and J ends, which lost 8 bases and 4 bases, there was a span of 11 bases. The CDR3 sequence is 13 residues long.

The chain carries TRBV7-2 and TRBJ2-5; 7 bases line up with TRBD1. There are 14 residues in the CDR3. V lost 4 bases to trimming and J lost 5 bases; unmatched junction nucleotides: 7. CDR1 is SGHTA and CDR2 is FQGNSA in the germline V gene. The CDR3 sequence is CASSSQGGWETQYF. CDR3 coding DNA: TGTGCCAGCAGCTCCCAAGGGGGCTGGGAGACCCAGTACTTC.

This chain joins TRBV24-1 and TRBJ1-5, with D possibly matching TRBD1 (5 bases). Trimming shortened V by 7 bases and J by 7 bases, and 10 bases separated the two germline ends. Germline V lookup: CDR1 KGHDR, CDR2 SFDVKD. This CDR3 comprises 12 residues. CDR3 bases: TGTGCCACCAGCAGGGTCGGCCAGCCCCAGCATTTT. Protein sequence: CATSRVGQPQHF.

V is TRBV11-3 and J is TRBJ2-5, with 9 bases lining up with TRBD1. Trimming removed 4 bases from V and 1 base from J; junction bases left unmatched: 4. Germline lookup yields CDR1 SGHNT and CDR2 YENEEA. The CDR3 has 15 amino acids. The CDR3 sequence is CASSSGQGSQETQYF. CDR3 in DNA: TGTGCCAGCAGCTCGGGACAGGGCTCCCAAGAGACCCAGTACTTC.

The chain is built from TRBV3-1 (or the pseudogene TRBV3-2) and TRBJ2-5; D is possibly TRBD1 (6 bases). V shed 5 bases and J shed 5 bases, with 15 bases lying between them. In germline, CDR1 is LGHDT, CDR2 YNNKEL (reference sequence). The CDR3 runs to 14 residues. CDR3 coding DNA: TGTGCCAGCAGCGGAACAGGGCGAGGGGAGACCCAGTACTTC. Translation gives CASSGTGRGETQYF.

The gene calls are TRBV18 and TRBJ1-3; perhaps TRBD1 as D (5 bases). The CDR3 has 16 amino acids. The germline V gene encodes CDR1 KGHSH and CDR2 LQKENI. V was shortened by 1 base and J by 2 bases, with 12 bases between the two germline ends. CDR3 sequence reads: CASSPLTDITGNTIYF. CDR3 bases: TGTGCCAGCTCACCACTTACGGACATCACTGGAAACACCATATATTTT. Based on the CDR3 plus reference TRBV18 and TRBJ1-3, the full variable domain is NAGVMQNPRHLVRRRGQEARLRCSPMKGHSHVYWYRQLPEEGLKFMVYLQKENIIDESGMPKERFSAEFPKEGPSILRIQQVVRGDSAAYFCASSPLTDITGNTIYFGEGSWLTVV.

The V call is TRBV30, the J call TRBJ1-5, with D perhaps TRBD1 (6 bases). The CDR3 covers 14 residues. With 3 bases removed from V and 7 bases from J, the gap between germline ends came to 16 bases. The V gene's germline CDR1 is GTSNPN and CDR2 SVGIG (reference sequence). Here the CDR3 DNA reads TGTGCCTGGAGCCCCGGGGGGGCCGCGCAGCCCCAGCATTTT. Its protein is CAWSPGGAAQPQHF.

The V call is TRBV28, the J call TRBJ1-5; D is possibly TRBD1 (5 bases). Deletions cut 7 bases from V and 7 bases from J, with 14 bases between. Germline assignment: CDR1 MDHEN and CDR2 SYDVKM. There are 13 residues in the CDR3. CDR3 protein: CASTGPGYQPQHF. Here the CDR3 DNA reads TGTGCCAGCACTGGTCCAGGGTACCAGCCCCAGCATTTT.

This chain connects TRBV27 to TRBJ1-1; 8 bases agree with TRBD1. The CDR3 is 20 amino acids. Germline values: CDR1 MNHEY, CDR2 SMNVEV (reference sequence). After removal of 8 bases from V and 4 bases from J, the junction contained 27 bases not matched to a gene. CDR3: CASAKKYTGGISRLSTEAFF. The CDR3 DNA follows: TGTGCCAGCGCGAAAAAGTATACAGGGGGAATTTCTCGTTTGAGCACTGAAGCTTTCTTT.